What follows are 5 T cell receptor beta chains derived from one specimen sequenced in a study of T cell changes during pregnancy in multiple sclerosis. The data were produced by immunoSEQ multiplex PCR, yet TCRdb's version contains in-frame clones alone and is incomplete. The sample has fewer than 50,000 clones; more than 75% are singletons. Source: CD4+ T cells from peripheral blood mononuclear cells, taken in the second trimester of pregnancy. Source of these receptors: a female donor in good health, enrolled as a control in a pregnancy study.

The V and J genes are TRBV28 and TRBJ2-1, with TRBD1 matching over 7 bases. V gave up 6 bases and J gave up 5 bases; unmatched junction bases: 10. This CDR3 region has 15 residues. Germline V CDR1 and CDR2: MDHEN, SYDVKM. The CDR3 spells CASSWGQRKNNEQFF. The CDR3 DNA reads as TGTGCCAGCAGCTGGGGACAGCGAAAAAACAATGAGCAGTTCTTC. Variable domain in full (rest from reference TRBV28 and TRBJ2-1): DVKVTQSSRYLVKRTGEKVFLECVQDMDHENMFWYRQDPGLGLRLIYFSYDVKMKEKGDIPEGYSVSREKKERFSLILESASTNQTSMYLCASSWGQRKNNEQFFGPGTRLTVL.

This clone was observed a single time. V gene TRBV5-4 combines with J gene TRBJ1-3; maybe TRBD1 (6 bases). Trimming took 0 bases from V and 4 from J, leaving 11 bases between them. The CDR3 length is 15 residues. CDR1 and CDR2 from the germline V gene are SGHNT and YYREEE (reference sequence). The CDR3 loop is CASSLDQGTGNTIYF. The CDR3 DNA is TGTGCCAGCAGCTTGGACCAGGGGACCGGAAACACCATATATTTT.

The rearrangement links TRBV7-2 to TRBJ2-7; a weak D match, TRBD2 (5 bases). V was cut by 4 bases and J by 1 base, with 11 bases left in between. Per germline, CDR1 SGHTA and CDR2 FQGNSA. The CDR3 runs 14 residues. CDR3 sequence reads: CASSSQTGSYEQYF. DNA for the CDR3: TGTGCCAGCAGCTCCCAGACGGGGTCCTACGAGCAGTACTTC.

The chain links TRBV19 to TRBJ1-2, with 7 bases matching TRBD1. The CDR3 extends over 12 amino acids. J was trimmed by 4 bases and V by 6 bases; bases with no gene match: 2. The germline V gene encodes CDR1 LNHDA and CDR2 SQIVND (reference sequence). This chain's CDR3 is CASRTGFYGYTF. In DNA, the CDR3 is TGTGCCAGTAGGACAGGGTTCTATGGCTACACCTTC.

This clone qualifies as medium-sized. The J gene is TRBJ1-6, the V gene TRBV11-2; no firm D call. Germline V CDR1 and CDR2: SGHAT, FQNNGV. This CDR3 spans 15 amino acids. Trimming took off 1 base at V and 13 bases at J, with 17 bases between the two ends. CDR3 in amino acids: CASSLASGGDFPLHF. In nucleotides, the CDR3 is TGTGCCAGCAGCTTAGCATCAGGCGGGGATTTTCCCCTCCACTTT.